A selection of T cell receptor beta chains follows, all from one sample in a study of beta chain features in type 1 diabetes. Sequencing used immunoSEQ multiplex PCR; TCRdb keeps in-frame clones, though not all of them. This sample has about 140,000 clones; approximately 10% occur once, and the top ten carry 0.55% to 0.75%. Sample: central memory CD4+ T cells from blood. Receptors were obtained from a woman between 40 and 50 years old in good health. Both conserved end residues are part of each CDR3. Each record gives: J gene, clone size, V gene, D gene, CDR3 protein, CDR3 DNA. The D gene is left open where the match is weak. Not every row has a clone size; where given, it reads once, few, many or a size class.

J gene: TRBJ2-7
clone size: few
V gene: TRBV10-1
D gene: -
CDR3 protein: CASNDQGSDEQYF
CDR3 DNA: TGCGCCAGCAACGACCAGGGGTCGGACGAGCAGTACTTC

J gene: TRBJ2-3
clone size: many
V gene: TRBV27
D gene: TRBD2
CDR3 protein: CASSLETSGGSTDTQYF
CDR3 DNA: TGTGCCAGCAGTCTGGAGACTAGCGGGGGGTCCACAGATACGCAGTATTTT

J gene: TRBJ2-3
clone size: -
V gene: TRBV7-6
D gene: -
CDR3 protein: CASSLVGAADTDTQYF
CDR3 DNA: TGTGCCAGCAGCTTAGTCGGCGCTGCGGACACAGATACGCAGTATTTT

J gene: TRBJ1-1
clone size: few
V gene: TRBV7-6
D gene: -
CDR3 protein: CASSQSGSTEAFF
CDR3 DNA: TGTGCCAGCAGCCAATCCGGGAGCACTGAAGCTTTCTTT

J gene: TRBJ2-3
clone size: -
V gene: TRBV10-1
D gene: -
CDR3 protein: CASSDFGGHTDTQYF
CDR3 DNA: TGCGCCAGCAGTGATTTCGGGGGGCACACAGATACGCAGTATTTT

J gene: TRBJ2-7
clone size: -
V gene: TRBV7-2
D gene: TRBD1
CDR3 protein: CASSLAGTGILF
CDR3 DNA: TGTGCCAGCAGCTTGGCCGGGACAGGGATATTATTC

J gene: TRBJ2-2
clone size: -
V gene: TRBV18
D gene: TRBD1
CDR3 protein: CASSPGTANTGELFF
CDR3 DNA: TGTGCCAGCTCACCGGGGACAGCTAACACCGGGGAGCTGTTTTTT

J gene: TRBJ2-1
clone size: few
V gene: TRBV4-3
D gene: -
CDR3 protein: CASSQDAYNEQFF
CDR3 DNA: TGCGCCAGCAGCCAAGACGCCTACAATGAGCAGTTCTTC

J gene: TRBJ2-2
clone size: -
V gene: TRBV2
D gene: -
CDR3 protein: CASSMQGTGELFF
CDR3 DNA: TGTGCCAGCAGTATGCAGGGAACCGGGGAGCTGTTTTTT

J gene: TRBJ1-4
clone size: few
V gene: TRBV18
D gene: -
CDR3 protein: CASSPERTNEKLFF
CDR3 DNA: TGTGCCAGCTCACCGGAGAGGACTAATGAAAAACTGTTTTTT

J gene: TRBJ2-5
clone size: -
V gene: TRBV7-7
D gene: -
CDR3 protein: CASSGRLGEETQYF
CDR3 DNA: TGTGCTAGCAGCGGAAGACTAGGGGAAGAGACCCAGTACTTC

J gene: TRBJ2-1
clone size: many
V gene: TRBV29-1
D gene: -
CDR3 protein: CSVPPLGAHNEQFF
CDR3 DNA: TGCAGCGTTCCGCCCCTAGGGGCTCACAATGAGCAGTTCTTC

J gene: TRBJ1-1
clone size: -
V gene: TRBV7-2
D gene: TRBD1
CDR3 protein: CASSLPIDRANTEAFF
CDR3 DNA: TGTGCCAGCAGCTTACCCATCGACAGGGCGAACACTGAAGCTTTCTTT

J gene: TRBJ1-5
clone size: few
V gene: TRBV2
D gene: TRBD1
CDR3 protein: CASSGRDRAQPQHF
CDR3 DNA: TGTGCCAGCAGTGGGCGGGACAGGGCTCAGCCCCAGCATTTT

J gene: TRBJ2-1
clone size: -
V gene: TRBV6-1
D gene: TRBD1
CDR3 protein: CASSFRTGDRGEQFF
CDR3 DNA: TGTGCCAGCAGTTTCCGGACAGGGGACAGGGGGGAGCAGTTCTTC

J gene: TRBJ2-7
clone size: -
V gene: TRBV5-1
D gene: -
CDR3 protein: CASSLGTDTEQYF
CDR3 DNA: TGCGCCAGCAGCTTGGGAACCGACACCGAGCAGTACTTC

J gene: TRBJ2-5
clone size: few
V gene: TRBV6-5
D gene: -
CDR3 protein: CASRRRELAETQYF
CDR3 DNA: TGTGCCAGCAGGAGGAGGGAATTGGCAGAGACCCAGTACTTC

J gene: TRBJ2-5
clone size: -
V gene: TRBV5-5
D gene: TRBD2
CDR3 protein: CASSLISGGAFPGQETQYF
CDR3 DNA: TGTGCCAGCAGCTTGATCAGCGGGGGGGCCTTTCCAGGGCAAGAGACCCAGTACTTC

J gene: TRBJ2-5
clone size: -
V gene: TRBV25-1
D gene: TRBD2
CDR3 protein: CASSPLAGVQETQYF
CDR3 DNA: TGTGCCAGCAGCCCGTTAGCGGGGGTTCAAGAGACCCAGTACTTC

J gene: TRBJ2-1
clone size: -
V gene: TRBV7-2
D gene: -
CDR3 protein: CATQGSLALYNEQFF
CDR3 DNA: TGTGCCACCCAGGGGAGCCTAGCCCTATACAATGAGCAGTTCTTC

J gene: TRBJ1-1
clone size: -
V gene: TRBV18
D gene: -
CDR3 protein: CASSPDGGFVGAFF
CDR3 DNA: TGTGCCAGCTCTCCCGACGGGGGGTTTGTTGGAGCTTTCTTT

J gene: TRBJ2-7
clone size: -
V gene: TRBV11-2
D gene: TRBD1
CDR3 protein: CASSPTGTGISYEQYF
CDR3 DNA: TGTGCCAGCAGCCCAACCGGGACAGGGATCTCCTACGAGCAGTACTTC

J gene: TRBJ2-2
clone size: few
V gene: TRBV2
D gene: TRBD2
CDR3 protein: CASDPGLRNTGELFF
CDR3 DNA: TGTGCCAGCGACCCGGGACTACGGAACACCGGGGAGCTGTTTTTT

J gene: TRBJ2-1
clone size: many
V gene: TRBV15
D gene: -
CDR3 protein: CATSRDLNGEQFF
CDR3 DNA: TGTGCCACCAGCAGAGATCTGAACGGTGAGCAGTTCTTC

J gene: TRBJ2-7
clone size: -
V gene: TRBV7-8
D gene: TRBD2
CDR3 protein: CASSYQTSGVDEQYF
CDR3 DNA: TGTGCCAGCAGCTACCAGACTAGCGGGGTTGACGAGCAGTACTTC

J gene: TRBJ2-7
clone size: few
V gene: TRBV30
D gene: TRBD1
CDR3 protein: CAWSVRDRLSYEQYF
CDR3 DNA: TGTGCCTGGAGTGTACGGGACAGGTTATCCTACGAGCAGTACTTC

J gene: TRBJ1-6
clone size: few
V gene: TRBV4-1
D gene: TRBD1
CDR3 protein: CASSPMTGAVRPLHF
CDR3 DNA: TGCGCCAGCAGCCCCATGACAGGGGCGGTGCGACCCCTCCACTTT

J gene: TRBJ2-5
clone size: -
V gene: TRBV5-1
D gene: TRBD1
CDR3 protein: CASSAQGAREETQYF
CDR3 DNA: TGCGCCAGCAGCGCACAGGGGGCGAGGGAAGAGACCCAGTACTTC

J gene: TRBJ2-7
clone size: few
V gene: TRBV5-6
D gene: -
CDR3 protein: CASSQPFRRHEQYF
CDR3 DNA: TGTGCCAGCAGCCAGCCTTTCCGGAGGCACGAGCAGTACTTC

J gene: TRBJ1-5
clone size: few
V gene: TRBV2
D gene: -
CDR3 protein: CASSTGGNQPQHF
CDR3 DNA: TGTGCCAGCTCCACAGGTGGTAATCAGCCCCAGCATTTT

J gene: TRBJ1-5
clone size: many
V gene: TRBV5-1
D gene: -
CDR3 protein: CASSLGQLSNQPQHF
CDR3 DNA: TGCGCCAGCAGCTTGGGGCAATTAAGCAATCAGCCCCAGCATTTT

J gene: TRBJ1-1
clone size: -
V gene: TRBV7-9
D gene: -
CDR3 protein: CASSLVSTEAFF
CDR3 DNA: TGTGCCAGCAGCTTAGTTAGCACTGAAGCTTTCTTT

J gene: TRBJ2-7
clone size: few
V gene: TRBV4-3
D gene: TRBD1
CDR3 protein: CASSQSPPGQGSEQYF
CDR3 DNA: TGCGCCAGCAGCCAGAGTCCCCCGGGACAGGGGAGCGAGCAGTACTTC

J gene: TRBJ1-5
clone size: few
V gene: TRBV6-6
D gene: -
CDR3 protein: CASSSQGIGQPQHF
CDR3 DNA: TGTGCCAGCAGTTCGCAGGGAATAGGTCAGCCCCAGCATTTT

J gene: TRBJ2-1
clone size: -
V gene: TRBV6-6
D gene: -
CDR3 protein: CASTLLDQGSEQFF
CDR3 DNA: TGTGCCAGCACGCTCCTCGACCAGGGAAGTGAGCAGTTCTTC

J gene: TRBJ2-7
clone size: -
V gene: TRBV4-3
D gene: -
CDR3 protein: CASSQDRSPTGEQYF
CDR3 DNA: TGCGCCAGCAGCCAAGATAGATCACCGACGGGCGAGCAGTACTTC

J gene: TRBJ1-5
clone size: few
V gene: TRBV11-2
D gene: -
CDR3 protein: CASSLAGSNQPQHF
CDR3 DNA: TGTGCCAGCAGCCTAGCGGGTAGCAATCAGCCCCAGCATTTT

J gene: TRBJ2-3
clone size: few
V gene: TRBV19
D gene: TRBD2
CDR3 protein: CASSTSGASTDTQYF
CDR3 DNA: TGTGCCAGTAGCACTAGCGGAGCGAGCACAGATACGCAGTATTTT

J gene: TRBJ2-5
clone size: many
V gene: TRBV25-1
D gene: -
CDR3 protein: CASSDWGQGETQYF
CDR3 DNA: TGTGCCAGCAGTGACTGGGGGCAGGGGGAGACCCAGTACTTC

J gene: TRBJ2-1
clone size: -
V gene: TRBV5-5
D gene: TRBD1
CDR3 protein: CASSWQGVDEQFF
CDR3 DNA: TGTGCCAGCAGCTGGCAGGGGGTGGATGAGCAGTTCTTC

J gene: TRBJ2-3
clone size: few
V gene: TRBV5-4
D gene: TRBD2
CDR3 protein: CASSTGTSGSTDTQYF
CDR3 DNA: TGTGCCAGCAGCACCGGGACTAGCGGCAGCACAGATACGCAGTATTTT